These 17 T cell receptor beta chains share one sample of origin, sequenced in a study of blood T cell repertoires in COVID-19. This table comes from immunoSEQ multiplex PCR, and its TCRdb copy is limited to in-frame clones, with some not included. The table has 97,000 or so clones, around 82% seen once. Sequences were obtained from peripheral blood. Source of these receptors: a man between 65 and 79 years old with active or convalescent COVID-19.

This chain joins TRBV9 and TRBJ2-2; D perhaps matches TRBD2 (5 bases). The V gene lost 0 bases and the J gene lost 0 bases, with 6 bases spanning the gap. The CDR3 consists of 15 residues. Germline CDR1 reads SGDLS; CDR2 reads YYNGEE. Written as DNA, the CDR3 is TGTGCCAGCAGCGTAGAAGCGGCGAACACCGGGGAGCTGTTTTTT. Translation: CASSVEAANTGELFF.

V is TRBV14 and J is TRBJ2-2; 7 bases are shared with TRBD1. Germline CDR1 is SGHDN and CDR2 is FVKESK. CDR3 size: 15 residues. Trimming took 0 bases from V and 9 from J; bases not matched to a gene: 7. The CDR3 DNA reads as TGTGCCAGCAGCCAAGATTTGTCAGGGGGACGGGAGCTGTTTTTT. This codes for CASSQDLSGGRELFF.

The gene calls are TRBV7-8 and TRBJ2-7; the D gene is possibly TRBD2 (6 bases). Trimming cost V 0 bases and J 2 bases, with 11 bases left between them. The CDR3 is 15 residues long. Germline loops: CDR1 SGHVS, CDR2 FQNEAQ. The CDR3 DNA reads as TGTGCCAGCAGCTTAGCCGGGGGTCTCACCTACGAGCAGTACTTC. It translates to CASSLAGGLTYEQYF. Together with reference TRBV7-8 and TRBJ2-7, the CDR3 gives the full variable domain: GAGVSQSPRYKVAKRGQDVALRCDPISGHVSLFWYQQALGQGPEFLTYFQNEAQLDKSGLPSDRFFAERPEGSVSTLKIQRTQQEDSAVYLCASSLAGGLTYEQYFGPGTRLTVT.

The CDR3 nucleotides read TGTGCCAGCAGTTTGTTACGGTATGGCTACACCTTC. Its protein product is CASSLLRYGYTF. The gene calls are TRBV12-3 or TRBV12-4 and TRBJ1-2; D unclear. The CDR3 sequence is 12 residues long. The V end was cut by 3 bases, the J end by 5 bases, with 7 bases between.

The CDR3, as DNA: TGTGCCAGCAGCCCAAGCCGGGTGCAAGCCAAAAACATTCAGTACTTC. Residues: CASSPSRVQAKNIQYF. The chain carries TRBV7-2 and TRBJ2-4; D is undetermined. V was shortened by 5 bases and J by 0 bases, with 14 bases between the two germline ends. The CDR3 is 16 residues long. From germline, CDR1 is SGHTA and CDR2 FQGNSA.

The chain uses TRBV4-3 and TRBJ2-5; 9 bases match TRBD2. Per the germline V gene, CDR1 is LGHNA and CDR2 is YSLEER. V gave up 0 bases and J gave up 2 bases; unmatched junction bases: 4. This CDR3 is 16 amino acids long. The CDR3 sequence: CASSQEDSGGQETQYF. The CDR3 nucleotides read TGCGCCAGCAGCCAAGAGGATAGCGGGGGACAAGAGACCCAGTACTTC.

This chain links TRBV7-2 with TRBJ2-5, with 9 nucleotides matching TRBD2. The germline V gene encodes CDR1 SGHTA and CDR2 FQGNSA. Trimming cost V 4 bases and J 7 bases; bases outside gene matches: 7. The CDR3 is made up of 14 amino acids. CDR3 sequence reads: CASSSGLASRTQYF. As DNA, the CDR3 is TGTGCCAGCAGCTCGGGACTAGCATCAAGGACCCAGTACTTC.

The V call is TRBV14, the J call TRBJ1-1; D is perhaps TRBD1 (6 bases). Germline V gives CDR1 SGHDN, CDR2 FVKESK. This CDR3 region has 17 residues. Trimming removed 3 bases at V and 0 bases at J, with 17 bases between. The CDR3, as DNA: TGTGCCAGCAGCCACCCCTGGGCGGGGGCAATGAACACTGAAGCTTTCTTT. Translating gives CASSHPWAGAMNTEAFF.

V is TRBV3-1 (or the pseudogene TRBV3-2) and J is TRBJ2-2; tentative D call: TRBD1 (6 bases). CDR1 and CDR2 (germline): LGHDT, YNNKEL (reference sequence). The CDR3 spans 16 residues. Trimming cost V 0 bases and J 3 bases, with 11 bases left between them. CDR3: CASSQDGGGYTGELFF. For the CDR3, the DNA is TGTGCCAGCAGCCAAGATGGGGGCGGCTACACCGGGGAGCTGTTTTTT.

The CDR3 DNA follows: TGCGCCAGCAGCTCCGCACACCCGAACACTGAAGCTTTCTTT. Encoded protein: CASSSAHPNTEAFF. V usage is TRBV5-1 and J usage is TRBJ1-1; D unresolved. CDR3 length: 14 residues. Trimming took off 3 bases at V and 1 base at J, with 10 bases between the two ends. CDR1 is SGHRS and CDR2 is YFSETQ in the germline V gene.

The rearrangement uses TRBV10-1 and TRBJ2-7; 9 nucleotides align to TRBD2. This CDR3 comprises 16 residues. Germline lookup yields CDR1 WNHNN and CDR2 SYGVQD (reference sequence). The V segment lost 5 bases and the J segment 2 bases; nucleotides outside the gene matches: 10. The CDR3 reads CASSCFSGGATYEQYF. In DNA, the CDR3 is TGCGCCAGCAGTTGTTTTAGCGGGGGAGCCACCTACGAGCAGTACTTC.

The chain combines TRBV4-2 with TRBJ1-6; no clear D. Germline-derived CDR1 and CDR2 are LGHNA and YNFKEQ. The CDR3 has 13 amino acids. V lost 0 bases to trimming and J lost 10 bases, with 7 bases between them. DNA for the CDR3: TGTGCCAGCAGCCAAGATCGGGGATCACCCCTCCACTTT. Translation: CASSQDRGSPLHF.

This chain uses TRBV7-2 with TRBJ2-3; D gene uncertain. V was cut by 0 bases and J by 4 bases, with 11 bases left in between. Germline V gene sequence: CDR1 SGHTA, CDR2 FQGNSA. This CDR3 is built from 15 residues. The CDR3 sequence is CASSLAQLSPDTQYF. CDR3 coding DNA: TGTGCCAGCAGCTTAGCCCAGCTTAGCCCAGATACGCAGTATTTT.

The chain employs TRBV7-2 and TRBJ1-2, with D perhaps matching TRBD1 (5 bases). CDR3 length equals 15 residues. The V gene's germline CDR1 is SGHTA and CDR2 FQGNSA. V was shortened by 5 bases and J by 8 bases, with 21 bases between the two germline ends. The DNA for the CDR3 is TGTGCCAGCAGCATTTCAAGGGGAAACGAAGGGGGCTACACCTTC. Its protein is CASSISRGNEGGYTF.

V gene TRBV15 combines with J gene TRBJ2-5; the match to TRBD2 covers 8 bases. The V and J ends lost 4 bases and 5 bases, in that order; junction bases with no gene match: 6. CDR1 and CDR2 (germline): LNHNV, YYDKDF (reference sequence). This CDR3 has 14 residues. This CDR3 reads CATSTFSGGETQYF. The DNA of the CDR3 is TGTGCCACCAGCACTTTCTCGGGAGGGGAGACCCAGTACTTC.

J is TRBJ1-3 and V is TRBV11-2; D remains unclear. The germline V gene encodes CDR1 SGHAT and CDR2 FQNNGV. Trimming shortened V by 0 bases and J by 0 bases, and 9 bases separated the two germline ends. The CDR3 extends over 16 amino acids. The CDR3 DNA reads as TGTGCCAGCAGCTTAGAGCGGGAGACCTCTGGAAACACCATATATTTT. It translates to CASSLERETSGNTIYF.

This sequence joins TRBV2 and TRBJ1-2, with 8 bases lining up with TRBD1. Losses at the gene ends were 4 bases for V and 6 bases for J; bases not matched to a gene: 7. The CDR3 sequence is 14 residues long. CDR1 SNHLY and CDR2 FYNNEI come from the germline V gene. The CDR3 is CASSGQGRMNGYTF. The CDR3 DNA reads TGTGCCAGCAGTGGACAGGGGAGGATGAATGGCTACACCTTC.